This TCR beta chain appears in the sequencing data of a study of blood T cell repertoires in COVID-19. Whole-study context: Samples representing acute and convalescent COVID-19 were sourced from the United States, Italy and Spain. PBMCs, B-cell-depleted T cells, or T cells provided the cDNA or gDNA that made up the material.

Original analysis: Using reference gene primer amplification, nucleated cell counts were estimated. Sequencing used immunoSEQ multiplex PCR; TCRdb keeps in-frame clones, though not all of them. The DNA was the basis for D and trimming; V, J and clone size are from that table. The sample has 150,000 to 200,000 clones, 83% seen once. With 5 bases clipped from V and 5 bases from J, the junction kept 6 bases outside the gene matches. The CDR3 has 14 residues. Looked up from germline, CDR1 is SGHTA and CDR2 is FQGTGA. Sequenced: peripheral blood. This rearrangement joins TRBV7-3 to TRBJ2-7; 10 nucleotides line up with TRBD2. The TCR sequence derives from a human donor in a cohort sampled during active COVID-19. CDR3 sequence (DNA): TGTGCCAGCAGCCTTAGCGGGGGGCGGGACGAGCAGTACTTC. Protein sequence: CASSLSGGRDEQYF.